This record concerns one T cell receptor (beta chain) sequence. What it binds is unknown. The protocol was immunoSEQ multiplex PCR, while the TCRdb copy is restricted to in-frame clones and leaves out a portion. The sample contains roughly 48,000 clones, around 77% of which appear only once. Germline V gene data show CDR1 as KGHSH and CDR2 as LQKENI. The CDR3 covers 15 residues. V was shortened by 3 bases and J by 1 base, with 10 bases between the two germline ends. The record originates from a study of radiotherapy plus CTLA-4 blockade in lung cancer. Study at large: The study recorded objective responses in around a sixth of patients and disease control in 25% to 35%.

Study-wide points: Expansion of tumor-derived TCR clones was observed in blood after radiotherapy plus ipilimumab.

J is TRBJ2-1 and V is TRBV18; a weak D match, TRBD1 (6 bases). Sequencing used peripheral blood, obtained from a patient treated with radiotherapy plus ipilimumab. This clonotype was obtained from a human donor with non-small cell lung cancer who had stable disease on radiotherapy plus ipilimumab. CDR3 protein: CASSPRGQSYNEQFF. The CDR3 DNA is TGTGCCAGCTCACCTCGGGGACAATCCTACAATGAGCAGTTCTTC. Full variable domain (missing parts from reference TRBV18 and TRBJ2-1): NAGVMQNPRHLVRRRGQEARLRCSPMKGHSHVYWYRQLPEEGLKFMVYLQKENIIDESGMPKERFSAEFPKEGPSILRIQQVVRGDSAAYFCASSPRGQSYNEQFFGPGTRLTVL.